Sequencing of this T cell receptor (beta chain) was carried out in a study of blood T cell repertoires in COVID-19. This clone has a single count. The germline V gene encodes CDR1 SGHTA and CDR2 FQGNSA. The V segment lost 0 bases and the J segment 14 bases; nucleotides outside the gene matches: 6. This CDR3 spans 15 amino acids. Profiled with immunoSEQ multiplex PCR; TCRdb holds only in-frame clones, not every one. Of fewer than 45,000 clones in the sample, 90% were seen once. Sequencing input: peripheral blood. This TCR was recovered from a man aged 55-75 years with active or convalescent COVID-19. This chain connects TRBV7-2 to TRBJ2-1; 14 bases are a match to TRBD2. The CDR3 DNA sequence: TGTGCCAGCAGCTTAGCCGGGACTAGCGGGAGTCAAGAGTTCTTC. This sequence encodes CASSLAGTSGSQEFF.